One and the same sample provided the 30 T cell receptor beta chains below, sequenced in a study of blood T cell repertoires in COVID-19. Repertoires were generated with immunoSEQ multiplex PCR, while TCRdb's copy carries only in-frame clones and drops some. The sample holds about 180,000 clones, roughly 84% seen once. Sequences were obtained from peripheral blood. The source of these receptors is an elderly woman with active or convalescent COVID-19.

In its sample, this clone was seen a few times. The genes are TRBV4-1 and TRBJ2-1, with a tentative D call TRBD2 (6 bases). The CDR3 covers 14 residues. Trimming took off 4 bases at V and 9 bases at J, with 16 bases between the two ends. CDR1 and CDR2 (germline): MGHRA, YSYEKL. The CDR3 here is CASSPNGRDTEQFF. The DNA of the CDR3 is TGCGCCAGCAGCCCTAACGGGCGGGATACTGAGCAGTTCTTC.

The rearrangement links TRBV5-1 to TRBJ2-5, with 8 bases matching TRBD2. The CDR3 runs to 14 residues. Germline CDR1 reads SGHRS; CDR2 reads YFSETQ. The V gene end was trimmed by 8 bases and the J gene end by 3 bases; junction bases not matched to a gene: 9. CDR3 loop: CASNGGVVKETQYF. In DNA, the CDR3 is TGCGCCAGTAACGGGGGGGTTGTTAAAGAGACCCAGTACTTC.

The chain has TRBV5-1 and TRBJ2-5, with D maybe TRBD1 (6 bases). The V end was cut by 2 bases, the J end by 4 bases, with 12 bases between. This CDR3 is 14 amino acids long. CDR1 is SGHRS, CDR2 YFSETQ, per germline. The CDR3 coding sequence is TGCGCCAGCAGCTTCCAGGGGCGCAGAGAGACCCAGTACTTC. Residues: CASSFQGRRETQYF.

J is TRBJ2-2 and V is TRBV19, with no clear D. The germline V gene has CDR1 LNHDA and CDR2 SQIVND (reference sequence). The V gene lost 7 bases and the J gene lost 3 bases, with 9 bases spanning the gap. The CDR3 totals 13 residues. CDR3 region: CASTPSDTGELFF. The DNA of the CDR3 is TGTGCCAGTACCCCAAGCGACACCGGGGAGCTGTTTTTT.

The chain employs TRBV9 and TRBJ2-7; perhaps TRBD2 as D (6 bases). The germline V gene has CDR1 SGDLS and CDR2 YYNGEE. The CDR3 sequence is 14 residues long. V dropped 0 bases and J dropped 2 bases, with 9 bases sitting between them. The CDR3 DNA follows: TGTGCCAGCAGCGTAGGATTAGCGGCCTACGAGCAGTACTTC. Translating gives CASSVGLAAYEQYF. The entire variable domain, with the rest obtained from reference TRBV9 and TRBJ2-7, is as follows: DSGVTQTPKHLITATGQRVTLRCSPRSGDLSVYWYQQSLDQGLQFLIQYYNGEERAKGNILERFSAQQFPDLHSELNLSSLELGDSALYFCASSVGLAAYEQYFGPGTRLTVT.

This chain joins TRBV12-5 and TRBJ2-5; D unresolved. Germline loops: CDR1 LGHNT, CDR2 FRNRAP. The CDR3 is made up of 13 amino acids. V dropped 4 bases and J dropped 5 bases, with 11 bases sitting between them. CDR3 region: CASGYEQMETQYF. The CDR3, as DNA: TGTGCTAGTGGTTATGAACAGATGGAGACCCAGTACTTC.

This clone occurred a few times. The chain links TRBV19 to TRBJ1-1; D possibly corresponds to TRBD1 (6 bases). CDR1 LNHDA and CDR2 SQIVND come from the germline V gene (reference sequence). Trimming removed 5 bases at V and 4 bases at J, with 14 bases between. The CDR3 is 14 amino acids. CDR3 in amino acids: CASSGNREGTEAFF. DNA of the CDR3: TGTGCCAGTAGTGGAAACAGGGAGGGCACTGAAGCTTTCTTT.

The chain has TRBV19 and TRBJ1-2; the D gene is possibly TRBD1 (5 bases). The V end was cut by 5 bases, the J end by 4 bases, with 11 bases between. Germline V gene data show CDR1 as LNHDA and CDR2 as SQIVND (reference sequence). The CDR3 is made up of 13 amino acids. The CDR3 DNA follows: TGTGCCAGTAGTCAAGGGAGGGGCTATGGCTACACCTTC. This gives the protein CASSQGRGYGYTF.

This chain joins TRBV19 and TRBJ2-1; 14 nucleotides match TRBD2. V gave up 9 bases and J gave up 6 bases; unmatched junction bases: 16. Germline lookup yields CDR1 LNHDA and CDR2 SQIVND (reference sequence). The CDR3 is made up of 18 amino acids. The DNA for the CDR3 is TGTGCCAGCCGATCGACTAGCGGGAGGGCCGGGGTTAGCAATGAGCAGTTCTTC. Residues: CASRSTSGRAGVSNEQFF. Full variable domain (remainder filled in from reference TRBV19 and TRBJ2-1): DGGITQSPKYLFRKEGQNVTLSCEQNLNHDAMYWYRQDPGQGLRLIYYSQIVNDFQKGDIAEGYSVSREKKESFPLTVTSAQKNPTAFYLCASRSTSGRAGVSNEQFFGPGTRLTVL.

CDR3 sequence: CASRRGDREWIRPQHF. CDR3 bases: TGTGCCAGCAGACGAGGGGACAGGGAATGGATACGGCCCCAGCATTTT. The rearrangement links TRBV6-4 to TRBJ1-5; 9 nucleotides agree with TRBD1. There are 16 residues in the CDR3. V trimming: 6 bases; J trimming: 9 bases; junction bases outside the gene matches: 15. In germline, CDR1 is MRHNA, CDR2 SNTAGT.

This sequence joins TRBV5-8 and TRBJ2-7, with 8 bases aligning to TRBD1. There are 15 residues in the CDR3. Germline V gene lookup returns CDR1 SGHTS and CDR2 YDEGEE. Trimming removed 6 bases from V and 8 bases from J; junction bases left unmatched: 16. Here the CDR3 DNA reads TGTGCCAGCACCCCGAACTCCGGGACAGGCGTAAAGCAGTACTTC. Translating it yields CASTPNSGTGVKQYF.

The CDR3 DNA is TGTGCCAGCAGCTTACATGGGGACAGGTCTGGGACCCAGTACTTC. Translation gives CASSLHGDRSGTQYF. The V and J genes are TRBV7-2 and TRBJ2-5; 8 nucleotides agree with TRBD1. With V trimmed by 2 bases and J by 7 bases, 9 bases remained unmatched. CDR1 SGHTA and CDR2 FQGNSA come from the germline V gene. This CDR3 is 15 amino acids long.

This chain links TRBV18 with TRBJ2-2, with D hard to call. The CDR3 extends over 14 amino acids. V lost 2 bases, J lost 2 bases, and 6 bases lay in between. Germline V gene sequence: CDR1 KGHSH, CDR2 LQKENI. CDR3 sequence (DNA): TGTGCCAGCTCACCATGGAGAAACACCGGGGAGCTGTTTTTT. This encodes CASSPWRNTGELFF.

J is TRBJ1-1 and V is TRBV7-9; D gene unclear. CDR1 is SEHNR, CDR2 FQNEAQ, per germline (reference sequence). There are 13 residues in the CDR3. Deletions cut 5 bases from V and 3 bases from J, with 10 bases between. CDR3: CASSRGVDTEAFF. The CDR3 DNA is TGTGCCAGCAGCCGAGGAGTGGACACTGAAGCTTTCTTT.

This clone was counted a few times. The chain joins TRBV6-5 to TRBJ1-1, with D perhaps matching TRBD1 (5 bases). The CDR3 totals 13 residues. CDR1 MNHEY and CDR2 SVGAGI come from the germline V gene. V was cut by 6 bases and J by 8 bases, with 16 bases left in between. The CDR3 bases are TGTGCCAGCAGCTTCCCGGGGACTCTAGAAGCTTTCTTT. Translating gives CASSFPGTLEAFF.

This chain links TRBV28 with TRBJ1-6; D is ambiguous. The germline gives CDR1 MDHEN, CDR2 SYDVKM. V lost 2 bases to trimming and J lost 6 bases, with 8 bases between them. The CDR3 runs 14 residues. CDR3 in DNA: TGTGCCAGCAGTTTAGCCAACTCTAATTCACCCCTCCACTTT. Its translation is CASSLANSNSPLHF.

The CDR3 is CASSFQTDTEAFF. The CDR3 DNA reads as TGCGCCAGCAGCTTTCAGACAGACACTGAAGCTTTCTTT. The chain joins TRBV5-1 to TRBJ1-1; maybe TRBD1 (5 bases). Trimming pared 2 bases from V and 3 bases from J, leaving 8 bases between. Germline values: CDR1 SGHRS, CDR2 YFSETQ. The CDR3 is 13 amino acids.

The V call is TRBV9, the J call TRBJ2-3, with TRBD2 matching over 16 bases. The J segment lost 6 bases and the V segment lost 4 bases, leaving 8 bases of the junction unmatched. The CDR3 length is 17 residues. Germline V CDR1 and CDR2: SGDLS, YYNGEE. The CDR3 DNA is TGTGCCAGCAGCCCGGGACTAGCGGGAGGGCCCGCGGATACGCAGTATTTT. Amino acid sequence: CASSPGLAGGPADTQYF.

The J gene is TRBJ1-2, the V gene TRBV6-5; 7 bases agree with TRBD1. Per the germline V gene, CDR1 is MNHEY and CDR2 is SVGAGI. V shed 2 bases and J 8 bases; nucleotides not matched to a gene: 8. CDR3 length: 14 residues. The CDR3 sequence is CASSYLDRESGYTF. The CDR3 DNA follows: TGTGCCAGCAGTTACCTAGACAGGGAGAGCGGCTACACCTTC.

The chain links TRBV5-1 to TRBJ2-7; 7 bases are a match to TRBD2. The CDR3 has 14 residues. After removal of 4 bases from V and 4 bases from J, the junction contained 8 bases not matched to a gene. Germline V gene data show CDR1 as SGHRS and CDR2 as YFSETQ. The CDR3 region is CASSGLGEGYEQYF. In DNA, the CDR3 is TGCGCCAGCAGCGGGCTTGGGGAGGGATACGAGCAGTACTTC.

DNA of the CDR3: TGTGCTAGTGGTTTGGTACAAGGGGGACGCCCATACAATGAGCAGTTCTTC. The encoded protein is CASGLVQGGRPYNEQFF. The rearrangement joins TRBV12-5 to TRBJ2-1, with D perhaps TRBD1 (6 bases). The V gene's germline CDR1 is LGHNT and CDR2 FRNRAP. Trimming removed 0 bases from V and 4 bases from J, with 16 bases in between. The CDR3 extends over 17 amino acids.

The rearrangement links TRBV10-2 to TRBJ2-1; no reliable D call. The CDR3 sequence is 13 residues long. Trimming stripped 7 bases from V and 8 bases from J, with 15 bases between. Germline values: CDR1 WSHSY, CDR2 SAAADI. The CDR3 DNA reads TGCGCCAGCACTCCCACGAGACGGGATGAGCAGTTCTTC. Translation: CASTPTRRDEQFF.

The chain uses TRBV28 and TRBJ2-7; weak D call: TRBD1 (5 bases). Per the germline V gene, CDR1 is MDHEN and CDR2 is SYDVKM. V was trimmed by 8 bases and J by 2 bases, leaving 13 bases between them. The CDR3 contains 13 residues. CDR3: CASRRQLAYEQYF. CDR3 nucleotide sequence: TGTGCCAGCCGCCGACAGCTCGCCTACGAGCAGTACTTC.

The J gene is TRBJ2-1, the V gene TRBV30; unclear D gene. This CDR3 comprises 13 residues. CDR1 and CDR2 (germline): GTSNPN, SVGIG (reference sequence). V was trimmed by 1 base and J by 0 bases, leaving 4 bases between them. CDR3 nucleotides: TGTGCCTGGAGTGGTAGCTCCTACAATGAGCAGTTCTTC. Its translation: CAWSGSSYNEQFF.

V gene TRBV18 combines with J gene TRBJ1-4; D remains unclear. CDR1 is KGHSH and CDR2 is LQKENI in the germline V gene. The CDR3 totals 13 residues. V shed 4 bases and J shed 5 bases, with 8 bases lying between them. The CDR3 nucleotides are TGTGCCAGCTCACGGGCCAGCAATGAAAAACTGTTTTTT. Translated: CASSRASNEKLFF.

The chain carries TRBV6-6 and TRBJ1-3; 7 nucleotides line up with TRBD1. Germline V gene sequence: CDR1 MNHNY, CDR2 SVGAGI (reference sequence). The CDR3 sequence is 14 residues long. The junction had 2 bases not matched to a gene; V was cut back by 4 bases and J by 2 bases. This CDR3 reads CASSLGGAGNTIYF. CDR3 nucleotides: TGTGCCAGCAGTTTAGGGGGCGCTGGAAACACCATATATTTT.

The rearrangement joins TRBV3-1 (or the pseudogene TRBV3-2) to TRBJ2-2, with D uncertain. The CDR3 totals 14 residues. Trimming took off 0 bases at V and 5 bases at J, with 7 bases between the two ends. Per the germline V gene, CDR1 is LGHDT and CDR2 is YNNKEL (reference sequence). This chain's CDR3 is CASSQDYLTGELFF. CDR3 nucleotide sequence: TGTGCCAGCAGCCAAGATTATCTGACCGGGGAGCTGTTTTTT.

The chain links TRBV30 to TRBJ1-3; no firm D call. CDR3 length equals 16 residues. V lost 0 bases and J lost 0, with 12 bases in between. Germline V gives CDR1 GTSNPN, CDR2 SVGIG (reference sequence). CDR3 in DNA: TGTGCCTGGAGTGTACTTGGAGGGTACTCTGGAAACACCATATATTTT. It specifies CAWSVLGGYSGNTIYF.

J is TRBJ1-4 and V is TRBV6-5; 7 nucleotides match TRBD1. Germline lookup yields CDR1 MNHEY and CDR2 SVGAGI. V gave up 7 bases and J gave up 3 bases; unmatched junction bases: 5. The CDR3 runs to 14 residues. As DNA, the CDR3 is TGTGCCAGCAAGGGGGCGCTGGCTAATGAAAAACTGTTTTTT. Translating gives CASKGALANEKLFF.

V is TRBV6-5 and J is TRBJ1-4; D not resolved. CDR3 length: 14 residues. Germline V gives CDR1 MNHEY, CDR2 SVGAGI. V was pared by 8 bases and J by 8 bases, with 18 bases between. CDR3 amino acids: CASGLAGTGEKLFF. The CDR3 DNA is TGTGCCAGCGGACTAGCGGGAACGGGGGAAAAACTGTTTTTT.